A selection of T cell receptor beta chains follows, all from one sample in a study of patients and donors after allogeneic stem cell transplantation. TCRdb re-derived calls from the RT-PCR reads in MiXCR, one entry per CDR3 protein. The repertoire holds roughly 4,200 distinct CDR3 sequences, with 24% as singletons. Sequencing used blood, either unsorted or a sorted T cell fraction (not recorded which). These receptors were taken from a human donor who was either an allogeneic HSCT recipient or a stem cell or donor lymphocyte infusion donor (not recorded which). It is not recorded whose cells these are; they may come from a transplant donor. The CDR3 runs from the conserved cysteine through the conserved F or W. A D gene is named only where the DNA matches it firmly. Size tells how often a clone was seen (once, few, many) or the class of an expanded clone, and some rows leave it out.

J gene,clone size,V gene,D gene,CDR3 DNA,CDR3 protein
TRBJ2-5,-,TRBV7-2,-,TGTGCCAGCAGCCACGGCGGGGAGACCCAGTACTTC,CASSHGGETQYF
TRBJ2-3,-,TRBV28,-,TGTGCCAGCAGTGATCAGGGAGATACGCAGTATTTT,CASSDQGDTQYF
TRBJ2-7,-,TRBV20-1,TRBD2,TGCAGTGCTTACTCAGCGGGAGAAACCTACGAGCAGTACTTC,CSAYSAGETYEQYF
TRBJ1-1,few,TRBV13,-,TGTGCCAGCAGCTTCAGGCGTAACACTGAAGCTTTCTTT,CASSFRRNTEAFF
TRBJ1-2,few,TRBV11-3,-,TGTGCCAGCAGCCGTCAGATGGTGGATGGCTACACCTTC,CASSRQMVDGYTF
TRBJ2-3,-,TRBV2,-,TGTGCCAGCAGTGAAATGGGTGGTACGCAGTATTTT,CASSEMGGTQYF
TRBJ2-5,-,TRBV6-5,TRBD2,TGTGCCAGCAGTTACTCCCGACTAGCGGGTATCGAGACCCAGTACTTC,CASSYSRLAGIETQYF
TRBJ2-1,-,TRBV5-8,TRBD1,TGTGCCAGCAGCTTGACAGCGACAGGGGGCAATGAGCAGTTCTTC,CASSLTATGGNEQFF
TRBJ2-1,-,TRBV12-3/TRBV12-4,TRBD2,TGTGCCAGCAGGCCAGCTAGCGGGAGTTGGAATGAGCAGTTCTTC,CASRPASGSWNEQFF
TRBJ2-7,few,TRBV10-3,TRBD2,TGTGCCATCAGCAACCCTCCTAGCGGCTACGAGCAGTACTTC,CAISNPPSGYEQYF
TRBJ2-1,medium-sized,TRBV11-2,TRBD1,TGTGCCAGCAGCCTAGGCCCGGGACAGGGAAGTAACAATGAGCAGTTCTTC,CASSLGPGQGSNNEQFF
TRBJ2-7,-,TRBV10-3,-,TGTGCCATCAGTGAGTCGCTAGACAGCTCCTACGAGCAGTACTTC,CAISESLDSSYEQYF
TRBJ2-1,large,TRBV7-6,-,TGTGCCAGCGCCGGCCTAAGCAACTACAATGAGCAGTTCTTC,CASAGLSNYNEQFF
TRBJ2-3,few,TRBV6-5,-,TGTGCCAGCGTAGGTGAGGGGACAGATACGCAGTATTTT,CASVGEGTDTQYF
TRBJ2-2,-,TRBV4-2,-,TGTGCCAGCAGCCAAGATCTAGGAATGGAGGACACCGGGGAGCTGTTTTTT,CASSQDLGMEDTGELFF
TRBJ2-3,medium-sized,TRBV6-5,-,TGTGCCAGCCGGGCTAGCGGCACAGATACGCAGTATTTT,CASRASGTDTQYF
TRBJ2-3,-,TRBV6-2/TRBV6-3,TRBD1,TGTGCCAGCAGTTACGACAGGGGGCAGATTAGCACAGATACGCAGTATTTT,CASSYDRGQISTDTQYF
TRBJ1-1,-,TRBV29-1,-,TGCAGCGTTGCGGGGCAGGGTCAGGGTGAAGCTTTCTTT,CSVAGQGQGEAFF
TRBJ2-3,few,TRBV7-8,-,TGTGCCAGCAGCTTAATGGAGGGAGATACGCAGTATTTT,CASSLMEGDTQYF
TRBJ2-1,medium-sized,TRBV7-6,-,TGTGCCAGCAGCCCACTTGGGGCCTACAATGAGCAGTTCTTC,CASSPLGAYNEQFF
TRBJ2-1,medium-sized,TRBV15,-,TGTGCCACCAGCAGAGATTTCTCGGACAGACAGTTCTTC,CATSRDFSDRQFF
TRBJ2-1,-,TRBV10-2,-,TGCGCCAGCAGTGGCCAGAACGGAGGTGAGCAGTTCTTC,CASSGQNGGEQFF
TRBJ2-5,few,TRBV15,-,TGTGCCACCAGCAGAGGCCAGCGACGCGTTCAAGAGACCCAGTACTTC,CATSRGQRRVQETQYF
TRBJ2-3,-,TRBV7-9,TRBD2,TGTGCCAGCAGCCGGACTAGGGACACAGATACGCAGTATTTT,CASSRTRDTDTQYF
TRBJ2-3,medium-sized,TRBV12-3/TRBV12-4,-,TGTGCCAGCAGAGGGACACGAAGCACAGATACGCAGTATTTT,CASRGTRSTDTQYF
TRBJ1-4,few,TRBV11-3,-,TGTGCCAGCAGCTTAGGCCGGGGGACTGAAAAACTGTTTTTT,CASSLGRGTEKLFF
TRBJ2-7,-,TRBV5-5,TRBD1,TGTGCCAGCAGCCCCGGGACAGGGTCTCACGAGCAGTACTTC,CASSPGTGSHEQYF
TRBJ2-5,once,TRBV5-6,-,TGTGCCAGCAGCTTGGACAGTCACATCCAAGAGACCCAGTACTTC,CASSLDSHIQETQYF
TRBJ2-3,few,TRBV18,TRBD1,TGTGCCAGCTCACCGGACAGGGAGGGCACAGATACGCAGTATTTT,CASSPDREGTDTQYF
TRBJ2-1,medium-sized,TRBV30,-,TGTGCCTGGAGTGTAGACAATTACAATGAGCAGTTCTTC,CAWSVDNYNEQFF
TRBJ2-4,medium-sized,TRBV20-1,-,TGCAGTGCTAGAGAGGAGCGTCTAGCCAAAAACATTCAGTACTTC,CSAREERLAKNIQYF
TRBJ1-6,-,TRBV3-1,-,TGTGCCAGCAGCCAAGACCGGGGTTCACCCCTCCACTTT,CASSQDRGSPLHF